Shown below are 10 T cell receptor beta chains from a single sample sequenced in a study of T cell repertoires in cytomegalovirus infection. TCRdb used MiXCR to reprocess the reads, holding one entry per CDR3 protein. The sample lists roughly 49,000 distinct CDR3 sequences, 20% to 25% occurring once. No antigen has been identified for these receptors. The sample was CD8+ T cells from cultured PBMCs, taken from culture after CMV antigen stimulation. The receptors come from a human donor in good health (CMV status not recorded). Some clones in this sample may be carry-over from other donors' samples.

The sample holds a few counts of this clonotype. The DNA of the CDR3 is TGTGCCAGCGCATCCGGGACAGCCACAGATACGCAGTATTTT. It yields the protein CASASGTATDTQYF. This sequence joins TRBV6-2 or TRBV6-3 and TRBJ2-3; TRBD1 matches at 7 bases. The CDR3 is made up of 14 amino acids. After removal of 8 bases from V and 2 bases from J, the junction contained 7 bases not matched to a gene. The V gene's germline CDR1 is MNHEY and CDR2 SVGEGT.

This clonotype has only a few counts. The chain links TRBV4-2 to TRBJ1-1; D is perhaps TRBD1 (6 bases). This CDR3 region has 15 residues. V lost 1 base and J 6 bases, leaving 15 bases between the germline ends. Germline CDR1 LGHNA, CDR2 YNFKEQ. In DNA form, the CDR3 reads TGTGCCAGCAGCCAAGCTCCAGGGGATGTCCCTGAAGCTTTCTTT. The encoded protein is CASSQAPGDVPEAFF.

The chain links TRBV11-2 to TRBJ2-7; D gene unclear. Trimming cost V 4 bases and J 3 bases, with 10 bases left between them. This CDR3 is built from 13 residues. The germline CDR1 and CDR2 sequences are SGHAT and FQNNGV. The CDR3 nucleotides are TGTGCCAGCAGCTCCTTTGGCCTCTACGAGCAGTACTTC. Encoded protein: CASSSFGLYEQYF.

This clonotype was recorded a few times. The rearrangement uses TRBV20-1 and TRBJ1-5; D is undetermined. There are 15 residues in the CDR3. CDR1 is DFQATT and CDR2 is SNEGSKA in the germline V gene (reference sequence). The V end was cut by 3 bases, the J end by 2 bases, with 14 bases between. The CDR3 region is CSASELDLGNQPQHF. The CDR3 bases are TGCAGTGCTAGTGAACTAGATTTGGGCAATCAGCCCCAGCATTTT.

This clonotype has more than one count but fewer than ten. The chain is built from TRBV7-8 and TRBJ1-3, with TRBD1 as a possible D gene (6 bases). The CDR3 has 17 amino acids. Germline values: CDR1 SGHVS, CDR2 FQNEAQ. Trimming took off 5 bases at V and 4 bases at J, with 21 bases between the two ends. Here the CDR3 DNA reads TGTGCCAGCAGCCCCTTCTACAGGGATTCCTCAGGAAACACCATATATTTT. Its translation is CASSPFYRDSSGNTIYF.

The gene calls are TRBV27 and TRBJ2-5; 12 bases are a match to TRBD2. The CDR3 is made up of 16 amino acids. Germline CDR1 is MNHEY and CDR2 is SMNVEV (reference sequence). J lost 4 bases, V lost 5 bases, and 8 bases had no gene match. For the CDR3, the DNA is TGTGCCAGCAGTCCGACGACTAGCGGGAGTCGAGAGACCCAGTACTTC. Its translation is CASSPTTSGSRETQYF.

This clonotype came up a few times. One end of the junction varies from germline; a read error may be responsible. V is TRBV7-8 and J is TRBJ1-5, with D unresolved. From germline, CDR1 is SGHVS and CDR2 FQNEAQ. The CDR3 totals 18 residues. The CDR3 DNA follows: TGTGCCAGCAGCTTAGGCAGGCTCACGGGTGCCGGCAATCAGTCCCAGCATTTT. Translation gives CASSLGRLTGAGNQSQHF.

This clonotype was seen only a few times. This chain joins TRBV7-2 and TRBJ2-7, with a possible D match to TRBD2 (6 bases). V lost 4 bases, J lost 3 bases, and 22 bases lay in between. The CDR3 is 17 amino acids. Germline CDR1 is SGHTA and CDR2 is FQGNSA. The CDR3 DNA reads TGTGCCAGCAGCTCCCGTGGGTTTGCGGGGCTTTTCTACGAGCAGTACTTC. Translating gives CASSSRGFAGLFYEQYF.

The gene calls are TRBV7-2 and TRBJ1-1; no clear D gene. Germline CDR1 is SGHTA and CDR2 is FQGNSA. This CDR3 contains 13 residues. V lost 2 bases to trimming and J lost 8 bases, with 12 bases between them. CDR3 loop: CASSLTLRAEAFF. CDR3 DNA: TGTGCCAGCAGCTTAACTTTGAGGGCCGAAGCTTTCTTT.

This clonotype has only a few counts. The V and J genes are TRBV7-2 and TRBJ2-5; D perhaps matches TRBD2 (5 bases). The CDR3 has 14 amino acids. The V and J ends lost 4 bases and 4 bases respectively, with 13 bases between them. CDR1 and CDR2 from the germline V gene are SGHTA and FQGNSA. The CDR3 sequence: CASSSQRRLETQYF. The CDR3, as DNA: TGTGCCAGCAGCTCCCAAAGGAGGCTAGAGACCCAGTACTTC.